This T cell receptor (beta chain) emerged from a study of blood T cell repertoires in COVID-19. CDR1 and CDR2 from the germline V gene are MNHNY and SVGAGI (reference sequence). The CDR3 loop spans 13 amino acids. With 5 bases clipped from V and 9 bases from J, the junction kept 1 base outside the gene matches. Using immunoSEQ multiplex PCR, the repertoire was profiled, and TCRdb retains in-frame clones only, with some absent. The sample has about 320,000 clones, about 85% seen once; the top ten hold 1.9%. Specimen: PBMCs or T cells enriched from blood (not recorded which). The chain combines TRBV6-6 with TRBJ1-6, with 10 bases fitting TRBD1. The origin of this receptor is a woman between 25 and 40 years old who had been exposed to COVID-19. In DNA form, the CDR3 reads TGTGCCAGCAGTCGGGACAGGGGTTCACCCCTCCACTTT. The encoded protein is CASSRDRGSPLHF.